These 2 T cell receptor beta chains came from one sample sequenced in a study of cytomegalovirus exposure and HLA in healthy donors. 13 Jbeta primers and 60 Vbeta primers were used for the PCR. Data came from immunoSEQ multiplex PCR; TCRdb stores just in-frame clones and leaves some out. This table has about 120,000 clones, about 86% appearing once. Input material: PBMCs. The receptor source for this set is a woman between 40 and 55 years old in good health and CMV-seronegative.

The rearrangement uses TRBV6-1 and TRBJ1-1; 10 bases match TRBD1. The CDR3 length is 14 residues. Germline V gives CDR1 MNHNS, CDR2 SASEGT. V lost 6 bases, J lost 6 bases, and 7 bases stayed unmatched. The CDR3 loop reads CASRTSGTGAEAFF. The CDR3 bases are TGTGCCAGCAGGACCTCCGGGACAGGGGCTGAAGCTTTCTTT.

In regard to this clone: The germline gene is not matched at one end of the junction; a read error may be the cause. The chain employs TRBV7-9 and TRBJ2-7, with D tentatively TRBD1 (6 bases). Germline V gene lookup returns CDR1 SEHNR and CDR2 FQNEAQ (reference sequence). The CDR3 has 16 amino acids. The CDR3 region is CSSSPTLLDSSYEQYF. In DNA, the CDR3 is TGTTCCAGCAGCCCTACCCTGTTGGACAGCTCCTACGAGCAGTACTTC. The complete variable domain, with remaining parts taken from reference TRBV7-9 and TRBJ2-7, reads DTGVSQNPRHKITKRGQNVTFRCDPISEHNRLYWYRQTLGQGPEFLTYFQNEAQLEKSRLLSDRFSAERPKGSFSTLEIQRTEQGDSAMYLCSSSPTLLDSSYEQYFGPGTRLTVT.